This T cell receptor (beta chain) was retrieved from a study of T cell repertoires in cytomegalovirus infection. Study context: It can be stated that public TCR beta signatures indicated CMV infection as well as a matching HLA type.

TCRdb passed the reads through MiXCR, listing each CDR3 protein once. The sample consists of around 740,000 distinct CDR3 sequences, roughly 36% of them appearing once. Trimming at V came to 3 bases and at J to 7 bases, leaving 5 bases not matched to a gene. This CDR3 is 14 amino acids long. CDR1 is SGHNT and CDR2 is YYREEE in the germline V gene (reference sequence). In regard to this clonotype: Its antigen is undetermined.

Study findings and constraints: CMV-specific TCR beta clonotypes restricted by HLA-C were the ones dominating the ex vivo response. The cumulative frequency of public TCR beta families identified carriers of CMV plus the relevant HLA.

Source material: PBMCs. The clonotype comes from a human donor in good health (CMV status not recorded). Some clones in this sample may be carry-over from other donors' samples. The rearrangement joins TRBV5-4 to TRBJ2-1, with 9 nucleotides matching TRBD2. The CDR3 sequence is CASSWGGGGNEQFF. In DNA form, the CDR3 reads TGTGCCAGCAGCTGGGGCGGGGGGGGAAATGAGCAGTTCTTC.